This T cell receptor beta chain derives from a study of T cell repertoires in cytomegalovirus infection. Across the study: Alongside well-studied HLA-B-restricted CMV epitopes, recently identified HLA-C-restricted CMV epitopes were also used.

Study observations and caveats: Cumulated frequencies of public TCR beta families served to identify carriers of CMV plus the relevant HLA. What dominated the ex vivo response were HLA-C-restricted CMV-specific TCR beta clonotypes.

The CDR3 has 15 amino acids. Germline CDR1 MNHEY, CDR2 SMNVEV (reference sequence). TCRdb independently ran MiXCR on the reads; one entry per CDR3 protein. This table has approximately 990,000 distinct CDR3 sequences, about 33% appearing once. Regarding this clonotype: What it binds is unknown. Compared with germline, one end of the junction differs, possibly owing to a read error.

The material was cultured CD8+ T cells from PBMCs, obtained from culture after CMV antigen stimulation. V is TRBV27 and J is TRBJ1-4; D not resolved. The source is a human donor in good health (CMV status not recorded). Some clones in this sample may be carry-over from other donors' samples. CDR3 sequence: CANSFTPDPNEKLFF. The CDR3, as DNA: TGTGCCAACAGTTTTACTCCGGACCCGAATGAAAAACTGTTTTTT.